This T cell receptor beta chain was sequenced for a study of blood T cell repertoires in COVID-19. Original methodology: Nucleated cell counts were estimated from reference gene primer amplification. Produced via immunoSEQ multiplex PCR; TCRdb's table is partial and in-frame only. D and trimming were read from the DNA, whereas the V and J calls and clone size are those reported in that table. Of roughly 40,000 clones in the sample, around 91% were seen once. After removal of 3 bases from V and 5 bases from J, the junction contained 9 bases not matched to a gene. The length of the CDR3 is 15 residues. Germline CDR1 and CDR2: SEHNR and FQNEAQ (reference sequence).

Sequenced sample: peripheral blood. The source of this sequence is a man between 50 and 59 years old with active COVID-19. The chain is built from TRBV7-9 and TRBJ2-7; TRBD2 agrees at 8 bases. Written as DNA, the CDR3 is TGTGCCAGCAGCTTCTCGACGGGAGGGTTCCACGAGCAGTACTTC. Encoded protein: CASSFSTGGFHEQYF.